The 7 T cell receptor beta chains below were found in one sample sequenced in a study of technical replicates of blood from a few donors. This table comes from immunoSEQ multiplex PCR, and its TCRdb copy is limited to in-frame clones, with some not included. The sample lists about 83,000 clones; over 85% were seen once. Material: T cells isolated from PBMCs. Receptors originate from a human donor in good health.

This chain links TRBV7-9 with TRBJ2-7, with 9 bases fitting TRBD1. CDR3 length: 15 residues. Germline V gives CDR1 SEHNR, CDR2 FQNEAQ (reference sequence). Germline trimming cut 5 bases from V and 4 bases from J; bases unmatched to any gene: 9. The chain's CDR3 is CASSPGDRDSYEQYF. CDR3 in DNA: TGTGCCAGCAGCCCCGGGGACAGGGACTCTTACGAGCAGTACTTC.

The rearrangement joins TRBV5-1 to TRBJ2-5, with D possibly being TRBD2 (5 bases). The V end lost 1 base, the J end lost 5 bases, and 9 bases lay between the germline ends. Germline lookup yields CDR1 SGHRS and CDR2 YFSETQ. The CDR3 runs 13 residues. The CDR3 bases are TGCGCCAGCAGCTTGACCCCTAGCGAGACCCAGTACTTC. Translation: CASSLTPSETQYF.

V and J are TRBV5-6 and TRBJ2-7; D possibly corresponds to TRBD2 (5 bases). V dropped 0 bases and J dropped 6 bases, with 10 bases sitting between them. Germline V gives CDR1 SGHDT, CDR2 YYEEEE. The CDR3 contains 13 residues. CDR3 sequence: CASSLGAVGEQYF. The CDR3 nucleotides are TGTGCCAGCAGCTTGGGAGCGGTGGGCGAGCAGTACTTC.

The V and J genes are TRBV7-6 and TRBJ1-5; maybe TRBD1 (5 bases). Germline CDR1 is SGHVS and CDR2 is FNYEAQ. V dropped 5 bases and J dropped 0 bases, with 14 bases sitting between them. This CDR3 contains 16 residues. In DNA form, the CDR3 reads TGTGCCAGCAGCCTCCAGGGTCCCCTTAGCAATCAGCCCCAGCATTTT. This gives the protein CASSLQGPLSNQPQHF.

The CDR3 coding sequence is TGTGCCAGCAGCCAAGATGTCGGAGGGATCAGGGTTGAGCAGTTCTTC. Amino acids: CASSQDVGGIRVEQFF. The chain uses TRBV14 and TRBJ2-1; possibly TRBD2 for D (6 bases). CDR3 length equals 16 residues. Per the germline V gene, CDR1 is SGHDN and CDR2 is FVKESK. Trimming cost V 0 bases and J 9 bases, with 18 bases left between them.

This clone was counted a single time. The V and J genes are TRBV11-3 and TRBJ2-1, with 12 bases aligning to TRBD1. This CDR3 comprises 17 residues. Germline values: CDR1 SGHNT, CDR2 YENEEA. J was trimmed by 8 bases and V by 0 bases; bases with no gene match: 8. The CDR3 bases are TGTGCCAGCAGCTTAGAGCCGGGACAGGGGGCCGGAGATGAGCAGTTCTTC. Amino acids: CASSLEPGQGAGDEQFF.

This chain uses TRBV10-3 with TRBJ1-2; TRBD1 agrees at 7 bases. Germline V CDR1 and CDR2: ENHRY, SYGVKD. V lost 1 base, J lost 6 bases, and 20 bases stayed unmatched. This CDR3 region has 19 residues. The CDR3 reads CAISEYKTGQELIPHGYTF. Written as DNA, the CDR3 is TGTGCCATCAGTGAGTATAAAACTGGACAGGAATTAATCCCCCATGGCTACACCTTC.